A selection of T cell receptor beta chains follows, all from one sample in a study of CD8 T cells in Susac syndrome. TCRdb re-called the immunoSEQ multiplex PCR reads with MiXCR, one entry per CDR3 protein. The top ten clones hold 0.45% to 0.65% of a sample with 53,000 or so distinct CDR3 sequences, 93% of them seen once. The sequenced material came from CD8+ T cells from PBMCs. These receptors originate from a human donor in good health. CDR3s include the opening cysteine and the closing phenylalanine or tryptophan. A D gene is named only where the DNA matches it firmly. A clone size is listed for some rows: how often the clone was seen (once, few, many), or a class if it is expanded.

CDR3 protein,CDR3 DNA,V gene,D gene,CDR3 length,clone size,J gene
CSVEDPGSYEQYF,TGCAGCGTTGAAGATCCGGGATCCTACGAGCAGTACTTC,TRBV29-1,.,13,.,TRBJ2-7
CASSRDRENEQYF,TGTGCCAGCAGCCGGGACAGGGAAAACGAGCAGTACTTC,TRBV28,TRBD1,13,.,TRBJ2-7
CASTSTSGSITGELFF,TGTGCCAGCACCTCGACTAGCGGGAGTATCACCGGGGAGCTGTTTTTT,TRBV12-3/TRBV12-4,TRBD2,16,.,TRBJ2-2
CASSAADRVGETQYF,TGTGCCAGCAGTGCAGCGGACAGGGTCGGGGAGACCCAGTACTTC,TRBV28,TRBD1,15,.,TRBJ2-5
CASSPVITGELFF,TGTGCCAGCAGCCCCGTGATCACCGGGGAGCTGTTTTTT,TRBV7-9,.,13,.,TRBJ2-2
CASQRGRQFF,TGTGCCAGCCAAAGGGGGAGGCAGTTCTTC,TRBV2,.,10,.,TRBJ2-1
CASSLQGSGELFF,TGTGCCAGCAGCTTACAGGGGTCCGGGGAGCTGTTTTTT,TRBV5-6,TRBD1,13,.,TRBJ2-2
CASDGPSTDTQYF,TGTGCCAGCGACGGTCCTAGCACAGATACGCAGTATTTT,TRBV12-3/TRBV12-4,.,13,.,TRBJ2-3
CASSQDLASGEYEQYF,TGCGCCAGCAGCCAAGATCTGGCTAGCGGAGAATACGAGCAGTACTTC,TRBV4-1,TRBD2,16,.,TRBJ2-7
CASGRYGTDTQYF,TGCGCCAGCGGGAGGTACGGCACAGATACGCAGTATTTT,TRBV4-1,.,13,.,TRBJ2-3
CASSSAAMNTEAFF,TGTGCCAGCAGCTCCGCCGCCATGAACACTGAAGCTTTCTTT,TRBV13,.,14,once,TRBJ1-1
CASSGFEGSSYNEQFF,TGTGCCAGCAGTGGTTTCGAGGGGAGCTCCTACAATGAGCAGTTCTTC,TRBV28,.,16,.,TRBJ2-1
CSVLGETGVYGYTF,TGCAGCGTTCTCGGAGAGACAGGGGTCTATGGCTACACCTTC,TRBV29-1,TRBD1,14,.,TRBJ1-2
CASRPDRVNYGYTF,TGTGCCAGCAGGCCGGACAGGGTAAACTATGGCTACACCTTC,TRBV3-1,TRBD1,14,.,TRBJ1-2
CASSLPAGENIQYF,TGTGCCAGCAGCTTACCGGCAGGGGAAAACATTCAGTACTTC,TRBV7-9,.,14,once,TRBJ2-4
CASTPDGATYEQYF,TGTGCCAGCACCCCGGATGGAGCAACCTACGAGCAGTACTTC,TRBV7-9,.,14,.,TRBJ2-7
CASSRDGRWDEQYF,TGTGCCAGCAGCCGGGACGGCCGATGGGACGAGCAGTACTTC,TRBV13,.,14,.,TRBJ2-7
CASSHAGRGSDEQFF,TGTGCCAGCAGCCACGCGGGGAGGGGATCGGATGAGCAGTTCTTC,TRBV11-2,TRBD2,15,.,TRBJ2-1
CASSSLGGELFF,TGTGCCAGCAGTTCTCTCGGCGGGGAGCTGTTTTTT,TRBV27,.,12,.,TRBJ2-2
CASSLFGGWEQYF,TGTGCCAGCAGCTTATTTGGGGGCTGGGAGCAGTACTTC,TRBV7-8,.,13,once,TRBJ2-7
CASSWRTSGSTDTQYF,TGCGCCAGCAGCTGGAGGACTAGCGGTAGCACAGATACGCAGTATTTT,TRBV5-1,TRBD2,16,.,TRBJ2-3
CASSQNGLYNEQFF,TGTGCCAGCAGCCAAAACGGGCTCTACAATGAGCAGTTCTTC,TRBV3-1,.,14,.,TRBJ2-1
CSASGQDWGEQFF,TGCAGCGCCTCTGGACAGGATTGGGGTGAGCAGTTCTTC,TRBV29-1,TRBD1,13,.,TRBJ2-1
CSVPSGGSSYNEQFF,TGCAGCGTCCCCAGCGGGGGTAGCTCCTACAATGAGCAGTTCTTC,TRBV29-1,TRBD2,15,.,TRBJ2-1
CASSFSGGSYEQYF,TGCGCCAGCAGCTTCTCGGGGGGCTCCTACGAGCAGTACTTC,TRBV5-1,TRBD2,14,.,TRBJ2-7